This T cell receptor (beta chain) was captured in a study of blood T cell repertoires in COVID-19. For the study at large: Some COVID-19 samples were acute and others convalescent; all came from the United States, Italy and Spain. T cells, B-cell-depleted T cells, or PBMCs provided the cDNA or gDNA that served as material.

The CDR3 is 14 amino acids. V lost 0 bases to trimming and J lost 5 bases, with 8 bases between them. Per germline, CDR1 SGHTA and CDR2 FQGNSA. Measured with immunoSEQ multiplex PCR; TCRdb has only the in-frame clones, and not every one. The sample includes 200,000 to 250,000 clones, about 84% of them seen just once. The chain carries TRBV7-2 and TRBJ2-4; a weak D match, TRBD2 (5 bases). The receptor was isolated from a human donor in a cohort sampled during active COVID-19. The material sequenced was peripheral blood. The CDR3 spells CASSLAGRENIQYF. CDR3 in DNA: TGTGCCAGCAGCTTAGCTGGGCGGGAAAACATTCAGTACTTC. Supplemented by reference TRBV7-2 and TRBJ2-4, the full variable domain reads GAGVSQSPSNKVTEKGKDVELRCDPISGHTALYWYRQSLGQGLEFLIYFQGNSAPDKSGLPSDRFSAERTGGSVSTLTIQRTQQEDSAVYLCASSLAGRENIQYFGAGTRLSVL.